Below are 9 T cell receptor beta chains sequenced from a single sample in a study of blood T cell repertoires in COVID-19. Sequenced by immunoSEQ multiplex PCR; TCRdb stores in-frame clones only, minus some. Found here are about 140,000 clones, about 87% of them singletons; the top ten hold roughly 10%. Material: peripheral blood. The receptors were gathered from a man between 60 and 75 years old with active or convalescent COVID-19.

The chain carries TRBV7-2 and TRBJ2-3; maybe TRBD2 (6 bases). V was clipped by 5 bases and J by 4 bases, with 13 bases between them. This CDR3 spans 14 amino acids. In germline, CDR1 is SGHTA, CDR2 FQGNSA. CDR3 residues: CASSLRDFADTQYF. Written as DNA, the CDR3 is TGTGCCAGCAGCCTCCGGGACTTTGCAGATACGCAGTATTTT. The full variable domain, with the rest looked up from reference TRBV7-2 and TRBJ2-3, is GAGVSQSPSNKVTEKGKDVELRCDPISGHTALYWYRQSLGQGLEFLIYFQGNSAPDKSGLPSDRFSAERTGGSVSTLTIQRTQQEDSAVYLCASSLRDFADTQYFGPGTRLTVL.

The chain couples TRBV6-2 or TRBV6-3 to TRBJ2-3, with 8 bases matching TRBD1. The CDR3 has 14 amino acids. J gave up 6 bases and V 4 bases, and 6 bases lay outside the gene matches. Looked up from germline, CDR1 is MNHEY and CDR2 is SVGEGT. The DNA for the CDR3 is TGTGCCAGCAGTTTATCAGGGGGCGGGGATACGCAGTATTTT. It is translated as CASSLSGGGDTQYF.

The V gene is TRBV6-2 or TRBV6-3, the J gene TRBJ2-7; 9 nucleotides line up with TRBD2. CDR3 length: 14 residues. After removal of 3 bases from V and 6 bases from J, the junction contained 6 bases not matched to a gene. CDR1 and CDR2 from the germline V gene are MNHEY and SVGEGT. CDR3 coding DNA: TGTGCCAGCAGTTATGCGGGAGGGCCGGGCGAGCAGTACTTC. Its translation is CASSYAGGPGEQYF.

The chain has TRBV2 and TRBJ2-5, with 11 bases matching TRBD2. Trimming cost V 6 bases and J 5 bases; bases outside gene matches: 5. Germline-derived CDR1 and CDR2 are SNHLY and FYNNEI. This CDR3 contains 14 residues. DNA of the CDR3: TGTGCCAGCAGGGCACTAGCGGGAGTGGAGACCCAGTACTTC. Translating gives CASRALAGVETQYF. Full variable domain (remainder filled in from reference TRBV2 and TRBJ2-5): EPEVTQTPSHQVTQMGQEVILRCVPISNHLYFYWYRQILGQKVEFLVSFYNNEISEKSEIFDDQFSVERPDGSNFTLKIRSTKLEDSAMYFCASRALAGVETQYFGPGTRLLVL.

This rearrangement joins TRBV28 to TRBJ1-4; 8 bases are shared with TRBD1. The germline V gene has CDR1 MDHEN and CDR2 SYDVKM. Germline trimming cut 10 bases from V and 4 bases from J; bases unmatched to any gene: 5. CDR3 size: 13 residues. The CDR3 DNA is TGTGCCACCGGACAGGGAGTTAATGAAAAACTGTTTTTT. This gives the protein CATGQGVNEKLFF.

This clone was found once. CDR3 sequence (DNA): TGTGCCAGCAGAGACGGGACATTCTACGAGCAGTACTTC. Encoded protein: CASRDGTFYEQYF. The chain combines TRBV12-3 or TRBV12-4 with TRBJ2-7; D perhaps matches TRBD1 (6 bases). The CDR3 runs to 13 residues. V was shortened by 6 bases and J by 3 bases, with 12 bases between the two germline ends.

The V call is TRBV7-9, the J call TRBJ2-3; possible D gene TRBD2, 6 bases. Trimming cost V 5 bases and J 0 bases, with 15 bases left between them. Germline CDR1 is SEHNR and CDR2 is FQNEAQ (reference sequence). This CDR3 spans 16 amino acids. CDR3 amino acids: CASSPPGGRSTDTQYF. CDR3 DNA sequence: TGTGCCAGCAGCCCGCCCGGGGGTCGTAGCACAGATACGCAGTATTTT. Full variable domain (missing parts from reference TRBV7-9 and TRBJ2-3): DTGVSQNPRHKITKRGQNVTFRCDPISEHNRLYWYRQTLGQGPEFLTYFQNEAQLEKSRLLSDRFSAERPKGSFSTLEIQRTEQGDSAMYLCASSPPGGRSTDTQYFGPGTRLTVL.

This clone turned up a few times. The chain couples TRBV14 to TRBJ1-2; weak D call: TRBD1 (6 bases). CDR1 SGHDN and CDR2 FVKESK come from the germline V gene. CDR3 size: 11 residues. The V end was cut by 3 bases, the J end by 7 bases, with 6 bases between. CDR3 in DNA: TGTGCCAGCAGCCAGGGGGCTGGCTACACCTTC. It specifies CASSQGAGYTF. The full variable domain, with the rest looked up from reference TRBV14 and TRBJ1-2, is EAGVTQFPSHSVIEKGQTVTLRCDPISGHDNLYWYRRVMGKEIKFLLHFVKESKQDESGMPNNRFLAERTGGTYSTLKVQPAELEDSGVYFCASSQGAGYTFGSGTRLTVV.

The V and J genes are TRBV29-1 and TRBJ2-5, with no clear D. Germline CDR1 is SQVTM and CDR2 is ANQGSEA. The CDR3 runs 11 residues. V lost 8 bases to trimming and J lost 7 bases, with 14 bases between them. This CDR3 is CSYESIGTQYF. In nucleotides, the CDR3 is TGCAGCTATGAGAGTATCGGGACCCAGTACTTC.